This T cell receptor (beta chain) originates from a study of cytomegalovirus exposure and HLA in healthy donors. Study context: According to later analysis, the same platform produced the approximately 130 validation and about 700 first-cohort repertoires.

Profiling relied on immunoSEQ multiplex PCR, and the TCRdb table lists in-frame clones only, not all of them. The data show roughly 150,000 clones, 84% seen once. Study results and limitations: Cytomegalovirus status, reportedly, was diagnosed with high specificity and sensitivity by the classifier. It was about 180 TCR beta chains that were listed as cytomegalovirus-associated. Three of the chains that were CMV-associated were confirmed in vitro to be specific for CMV antigens.

This CDR3 is 13 amino acids long. Per germline, CDR1 SGHAT and CDR2 FQNNGV. With 3 bases removed from V and 4 bases from J, the gap between germline ends came to 6 bases. As to this clone: No antigen is known for it.

The sequenced sample was PBMCs. This chain joins TRBV11-2 and TRBJ1-4, with D perhaps TRBD1 (5 bases). The receptor was derived from a man aged 25 to 40 in good health and CMV-seropositive. The CDR3 region is CASSFRDNEKLFF. The CDR3 region has the DNA TGTGCCAGCAGCTTCAGGGATAATGAAAAACTGTTTTTT.